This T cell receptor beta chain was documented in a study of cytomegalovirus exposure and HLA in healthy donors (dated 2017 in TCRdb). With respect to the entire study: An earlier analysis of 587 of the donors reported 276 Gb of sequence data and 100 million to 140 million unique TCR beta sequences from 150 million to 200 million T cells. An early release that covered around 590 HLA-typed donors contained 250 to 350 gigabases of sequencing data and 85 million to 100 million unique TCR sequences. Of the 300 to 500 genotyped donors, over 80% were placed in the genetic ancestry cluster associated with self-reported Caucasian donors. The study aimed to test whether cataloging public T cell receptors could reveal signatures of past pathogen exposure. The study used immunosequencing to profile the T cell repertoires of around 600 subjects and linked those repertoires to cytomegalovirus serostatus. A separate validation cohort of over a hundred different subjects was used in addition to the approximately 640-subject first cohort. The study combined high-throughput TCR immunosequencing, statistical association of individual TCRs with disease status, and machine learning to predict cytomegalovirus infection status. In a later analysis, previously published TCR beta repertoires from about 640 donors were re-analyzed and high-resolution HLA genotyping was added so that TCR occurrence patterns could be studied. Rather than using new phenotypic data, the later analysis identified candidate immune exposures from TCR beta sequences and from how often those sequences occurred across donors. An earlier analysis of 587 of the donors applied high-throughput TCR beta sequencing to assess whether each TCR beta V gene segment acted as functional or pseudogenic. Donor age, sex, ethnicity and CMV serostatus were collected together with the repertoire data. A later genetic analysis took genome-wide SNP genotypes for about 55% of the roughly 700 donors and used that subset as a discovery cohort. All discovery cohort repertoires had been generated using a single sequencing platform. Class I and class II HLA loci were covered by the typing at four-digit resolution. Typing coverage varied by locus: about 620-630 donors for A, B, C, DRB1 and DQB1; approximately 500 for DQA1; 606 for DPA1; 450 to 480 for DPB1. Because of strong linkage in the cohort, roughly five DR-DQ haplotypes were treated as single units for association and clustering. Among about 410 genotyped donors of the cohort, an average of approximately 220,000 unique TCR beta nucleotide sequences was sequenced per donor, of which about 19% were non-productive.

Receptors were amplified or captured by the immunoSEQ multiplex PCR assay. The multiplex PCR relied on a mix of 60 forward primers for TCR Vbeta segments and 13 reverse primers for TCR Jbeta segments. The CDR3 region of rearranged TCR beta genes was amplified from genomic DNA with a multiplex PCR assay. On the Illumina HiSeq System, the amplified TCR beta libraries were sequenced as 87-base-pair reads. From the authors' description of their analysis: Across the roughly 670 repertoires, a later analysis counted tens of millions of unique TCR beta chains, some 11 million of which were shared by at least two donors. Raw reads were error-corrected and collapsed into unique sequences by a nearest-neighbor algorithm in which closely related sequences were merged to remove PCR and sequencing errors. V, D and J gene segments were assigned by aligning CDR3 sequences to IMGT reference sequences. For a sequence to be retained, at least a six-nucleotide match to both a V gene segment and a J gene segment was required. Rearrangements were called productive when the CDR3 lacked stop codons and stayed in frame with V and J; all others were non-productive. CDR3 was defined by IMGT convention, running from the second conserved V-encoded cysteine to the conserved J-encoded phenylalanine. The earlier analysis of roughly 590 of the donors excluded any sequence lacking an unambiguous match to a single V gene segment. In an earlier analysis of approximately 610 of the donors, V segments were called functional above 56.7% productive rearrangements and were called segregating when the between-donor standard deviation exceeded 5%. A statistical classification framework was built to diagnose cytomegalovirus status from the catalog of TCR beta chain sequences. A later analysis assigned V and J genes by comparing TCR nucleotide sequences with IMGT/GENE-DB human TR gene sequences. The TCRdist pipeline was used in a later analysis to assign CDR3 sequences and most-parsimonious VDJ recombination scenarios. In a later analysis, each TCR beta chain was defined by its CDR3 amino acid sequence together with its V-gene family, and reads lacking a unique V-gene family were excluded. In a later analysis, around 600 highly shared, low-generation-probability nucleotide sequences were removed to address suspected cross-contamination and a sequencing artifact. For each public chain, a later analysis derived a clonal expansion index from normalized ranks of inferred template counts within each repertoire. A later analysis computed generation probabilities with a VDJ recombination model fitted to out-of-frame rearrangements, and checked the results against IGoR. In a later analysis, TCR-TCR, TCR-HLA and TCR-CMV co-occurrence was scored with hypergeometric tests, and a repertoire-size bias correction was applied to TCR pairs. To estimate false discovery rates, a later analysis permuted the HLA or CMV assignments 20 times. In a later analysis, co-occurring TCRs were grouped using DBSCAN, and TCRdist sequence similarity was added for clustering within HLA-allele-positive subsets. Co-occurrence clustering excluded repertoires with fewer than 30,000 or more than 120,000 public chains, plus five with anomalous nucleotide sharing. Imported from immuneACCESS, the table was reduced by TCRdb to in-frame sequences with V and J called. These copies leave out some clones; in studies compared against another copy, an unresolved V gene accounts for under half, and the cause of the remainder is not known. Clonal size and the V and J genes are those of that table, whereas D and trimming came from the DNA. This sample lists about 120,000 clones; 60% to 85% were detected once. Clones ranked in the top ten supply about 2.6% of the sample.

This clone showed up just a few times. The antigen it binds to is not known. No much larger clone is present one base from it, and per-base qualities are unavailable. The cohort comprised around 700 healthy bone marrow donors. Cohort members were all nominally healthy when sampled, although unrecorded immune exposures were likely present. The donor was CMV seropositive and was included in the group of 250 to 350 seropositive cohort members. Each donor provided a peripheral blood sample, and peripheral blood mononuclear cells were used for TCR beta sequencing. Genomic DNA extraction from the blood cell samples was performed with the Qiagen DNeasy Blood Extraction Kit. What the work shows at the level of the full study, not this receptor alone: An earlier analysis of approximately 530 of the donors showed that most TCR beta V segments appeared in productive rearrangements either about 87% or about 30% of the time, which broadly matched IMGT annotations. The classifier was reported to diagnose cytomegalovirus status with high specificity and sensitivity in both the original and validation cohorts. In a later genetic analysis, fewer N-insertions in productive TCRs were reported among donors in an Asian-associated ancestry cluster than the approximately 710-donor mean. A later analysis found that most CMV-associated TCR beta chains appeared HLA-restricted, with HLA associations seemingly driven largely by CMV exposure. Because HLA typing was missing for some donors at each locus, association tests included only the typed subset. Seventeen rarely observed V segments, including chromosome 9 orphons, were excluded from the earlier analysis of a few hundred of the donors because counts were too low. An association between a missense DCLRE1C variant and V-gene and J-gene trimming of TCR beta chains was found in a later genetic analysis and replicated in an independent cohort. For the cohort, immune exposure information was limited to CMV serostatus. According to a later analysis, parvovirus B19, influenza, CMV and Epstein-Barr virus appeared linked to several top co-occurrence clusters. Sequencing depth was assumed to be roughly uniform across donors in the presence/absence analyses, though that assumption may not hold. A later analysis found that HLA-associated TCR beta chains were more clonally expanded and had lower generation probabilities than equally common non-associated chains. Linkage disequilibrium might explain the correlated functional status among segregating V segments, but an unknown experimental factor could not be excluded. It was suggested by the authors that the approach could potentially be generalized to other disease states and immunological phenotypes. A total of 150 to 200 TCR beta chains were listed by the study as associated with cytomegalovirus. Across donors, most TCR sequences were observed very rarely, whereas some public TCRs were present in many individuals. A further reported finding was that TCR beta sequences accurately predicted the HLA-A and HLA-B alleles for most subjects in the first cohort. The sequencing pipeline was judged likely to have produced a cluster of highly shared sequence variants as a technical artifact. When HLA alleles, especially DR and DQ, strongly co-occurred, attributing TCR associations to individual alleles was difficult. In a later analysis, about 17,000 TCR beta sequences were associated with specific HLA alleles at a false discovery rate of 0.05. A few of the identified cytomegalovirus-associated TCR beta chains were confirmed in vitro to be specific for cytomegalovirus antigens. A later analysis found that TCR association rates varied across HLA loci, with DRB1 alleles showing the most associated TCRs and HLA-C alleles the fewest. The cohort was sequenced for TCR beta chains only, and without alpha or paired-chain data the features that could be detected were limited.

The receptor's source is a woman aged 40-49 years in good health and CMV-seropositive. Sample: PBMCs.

CDR3 region: CASSPRQAGETQYF. The sequenced DNA: TGTGCCAGCTCACCGCGACAGGCTGGGGAGACCCAGTACTTC. Recombination connected TRBV18 to TRBJ2-5; a tentative D call is TRBD1 (6 bases match). The CDR3 runs 14 residues from the cysteine to the phenylalanine. Here the CDR3 DNA is all that survives: 42 bases in frame from base 1. Based on the germline V gene, the CDR1 and CDR2 sequences are KGHSH and LQKENI. V was cut back by 3 bases and J by 5 bases, leaving a gap of 13 bases between them.